This T cell receptor beta chain is drawn from a study of CD8+ T cells in alopecia areata. Across the study: Treated individuals took tofacitinib by mouth, 5 to 10 mg twice daily. Treated patients received severity scores based on the percentage of scalp area affected.

The treatment is: oral pan-JAK inhibitor, 5-10 mg twice daily. The authors extracted RNA and reverse transcribed it into cDNA as the sequencing template. This table comes from immunoSEQ multiplex PCR, and its TCRdb copy is limited to in-frame clones, with some not included. The table shows about 190,000 clones, with around 60% occurring only once. This clone was seen more than once but under ten times. The sequence was obtained from a human donor with alopecia areata. Material: CD4+ T cells sorted from blood, obtained at week 4, from a patient treated with tofacitinib.

In DNA form, the CDR3 reads TGCGCCAGCAGCTGGAGGCCAGCAAGCACAGATACGCAGTATTTT. Its protein is CASSWRPASTDTQYF. The V call is TRBV4-3, the J call TRBJ2-3; a possible D gene is TRBD2 (5 bases). The germline V gene encodes CDR1 LGHNA and CDR2 YSLEER. The CDR3 is 15 residues long. Trimming took off 5 bases at V and 0 bases at J, with 12 bases between the two ends.